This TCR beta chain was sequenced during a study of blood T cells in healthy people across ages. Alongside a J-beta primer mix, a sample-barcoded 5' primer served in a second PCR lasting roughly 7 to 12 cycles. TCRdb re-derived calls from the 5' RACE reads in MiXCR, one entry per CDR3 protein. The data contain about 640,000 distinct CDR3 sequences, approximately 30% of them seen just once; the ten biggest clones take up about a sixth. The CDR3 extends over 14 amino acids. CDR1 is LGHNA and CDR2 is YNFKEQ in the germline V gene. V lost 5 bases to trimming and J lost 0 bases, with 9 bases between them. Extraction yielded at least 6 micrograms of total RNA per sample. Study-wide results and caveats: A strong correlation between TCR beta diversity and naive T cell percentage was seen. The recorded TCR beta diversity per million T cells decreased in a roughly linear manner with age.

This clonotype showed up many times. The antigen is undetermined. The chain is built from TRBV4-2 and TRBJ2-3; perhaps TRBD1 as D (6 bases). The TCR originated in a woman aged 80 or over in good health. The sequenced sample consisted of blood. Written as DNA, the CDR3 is TGTGCCAGCAGCGGCGGACAGAGCACAGATACGCAGTATTTT. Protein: CASSGGQSTDTQYF.